This TCR beta chain stems from a study of identical twins. Trimming stripped 4 bases from V and 2 bases from J, with 13 bases between. Germline CDR1 SGHRS, CDR2 YFSETQ. The CDR3 has 14 residues. TCRdb reprocessed the 5' RACE reads via MiXCR and lists one record per CDR3 protein. Found here are approximately 690,000 distinct CDR3 sequences, around 6% of them singletons; the top ten hold around 2%. This clonotype was seen repeatedly, ten times or more. Its antigen is not identified. Whole-study findings and limits: Weaker excess twin sharing was seen among beta out-of-frame sequences.

Sequenced: naive T cells sorted from blood. This sequence joins TRBV5-1 and TRBJ2-7; D may correspond to TRBD1 or TRBD2 (6 bases each). The clonotype originates from a man in his late teens or twenties in good health. CDR3 amino acids: CASSPTGAAYEQYF. In DNA, the CDR3 is TGCGCCAGCAGCCCCACGGGGGCGGCCTACGAGCAGTACTTC.